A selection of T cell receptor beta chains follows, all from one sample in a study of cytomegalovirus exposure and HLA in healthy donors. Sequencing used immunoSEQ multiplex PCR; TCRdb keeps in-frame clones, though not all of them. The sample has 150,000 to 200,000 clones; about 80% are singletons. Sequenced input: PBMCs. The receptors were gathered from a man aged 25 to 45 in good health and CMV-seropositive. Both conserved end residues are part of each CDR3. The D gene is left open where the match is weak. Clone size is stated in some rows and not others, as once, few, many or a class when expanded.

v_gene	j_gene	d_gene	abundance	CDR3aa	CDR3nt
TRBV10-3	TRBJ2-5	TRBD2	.	CAISESPAGLAGRETQYF	TGTGCCATCAGTGAGTCTCCAGCAGGACTAGCTGGGCGGGAGACCCAGTACTTC
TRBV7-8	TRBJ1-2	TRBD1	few	CASSQTRTGGAKVGYTF	TGTGCCAGCAGCCAGACCCGGACAGGGGGCGCAAAAGTTGGCTACACCTTC
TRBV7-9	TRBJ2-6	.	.	CASSLVSGSGANVLTF	TGTGCCAGCAGCTTAGTTTCGGGCTCTGGGGCCAACGTCCTGACTTTC
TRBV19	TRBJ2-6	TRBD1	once	CASSEGAPGARSGANVLTF	TGTGCCAGTAGTGAGGGGGCCCCCGGGGCGCGGTCTGGGGCCAACGTCCTGACTTTC
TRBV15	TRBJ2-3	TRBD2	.	CATSRERLGGSTDTQYF	TGTGCCACCAGCAGAGAACGGCTGGGAGGGAGCACAGATACGCAGTATTTT
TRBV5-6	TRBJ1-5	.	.	CASSYRVSSNQPQHF	TGTGCCAGCAGCTACAGAGTCTCAAGCAATCAGCCCCAGCATTTT
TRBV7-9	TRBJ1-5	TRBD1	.	CASSVTGTGIQPQHF	TGTGCCAGCAGCGTCACCGGGACAGGGATTCAGCCCCAGCATTTT
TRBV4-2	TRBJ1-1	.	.	CASSQYREDRTEAFF	TGTGCCAGCAGCCAGTACAGGGAAGATAGGACTGAAGCTTTCTTT
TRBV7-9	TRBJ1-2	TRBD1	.	CASSLSRGQGVGGYTF	TGTGCCAGCAGCTTATCCCGCGGACAGGGTGTGGGTGGCTACACCTTC
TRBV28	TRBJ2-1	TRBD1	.	CASSPTGGFGNEQFF	TGTGCCAGCAGCCCCACAGGGGGCTTCGGGAATGAGCAGTTCTTC
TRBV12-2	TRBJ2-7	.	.	CASRLLSFGGEAYEQYF	TGTGCAAGTCGCTTATTGTCATTCGGGGGGGAGGCCTACGAGCAGTACTTC
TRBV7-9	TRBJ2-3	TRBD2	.	CSSSLASGHTDTQYF	TGTTCCAGCAGCTTAGCTAGCGGACACACAGATACGCAGTATTTT
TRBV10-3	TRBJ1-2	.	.	CAISESDAGGLGYTF	TGTGCCATCAGTGAGTCGGACGCCGGCGGACTAGGCTACACCTTC
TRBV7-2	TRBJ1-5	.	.	CASSSYGGESNQPQHF	TGTGCCAGCAGCTCCTACGGGGGGGAATCCAATCAGCCCCAGCATTTT
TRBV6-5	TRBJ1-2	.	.	CASSRQVGYGYTF	TGTGCCAGCAGTAGACAGGTTGGCTATGGCTACACCTTC